This TCR beta chain appears in the sequencing data of a study of blood T cells in healthy people across ages. This CDR3 contains 14 residues. The V and J ends lost 0 bases and 6 bases respectively, with 12 bases between them. Germline V gene lookup returns CDR1 DFQATT and CDR2 SNEGSKA (reference sequence). A second PCR of 7 to 11 cycles used a sample-barcoded 5' primer and a J-beta primer mix. In TCRdb, the 5' RACE reads were re-called with MiXCR into one record per CDR3 protein. Found here are around 1.5 million distinct CDR3 sequences, approximately 40% of them singletons; the top ten hold 7.9%. Healthy individuals of Caucasian origin from Russia, aged roughly 6 to 90, served as donors.

This chain uses TRBV20-1 with TRBJ2-1, with a weak D call TRBD2 (6 bases). Sequenced sample: blood. The source of this sequence is a young woman in good health. The CDR3 is CSARDPGGVNEQFF. CDR3 coding DNA: TGCAGTGCTAGAGATCCCGGAGGGGTCAATGAGCAGTTCTTC.